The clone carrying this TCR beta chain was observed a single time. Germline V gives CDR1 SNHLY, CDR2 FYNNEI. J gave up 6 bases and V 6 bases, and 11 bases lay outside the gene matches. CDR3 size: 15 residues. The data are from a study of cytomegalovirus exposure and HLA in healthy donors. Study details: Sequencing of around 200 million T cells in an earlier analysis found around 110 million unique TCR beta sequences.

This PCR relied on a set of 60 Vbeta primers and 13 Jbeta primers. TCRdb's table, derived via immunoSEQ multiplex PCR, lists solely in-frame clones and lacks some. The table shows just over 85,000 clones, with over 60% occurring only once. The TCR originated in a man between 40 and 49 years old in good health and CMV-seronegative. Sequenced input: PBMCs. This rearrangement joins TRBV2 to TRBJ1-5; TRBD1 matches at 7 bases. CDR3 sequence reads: CASSVLPTGIQPQHF. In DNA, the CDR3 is TGTGCCAGCAGCGTATTACCGACAGGGATTCAGCCCCAGCATTTT.